This TCR beta chain was observed in a study of patients and donors after allogeneic stem cell transplantation. TCRdb re-called the RT-PCR reads through MiXCR, storing one row per CDR3 protein. The sample carries fewer than 180,000 distinct CDR3 sequences, over 30% recorded once. V lost 11 bases, J lost 0 bases, and 10 bases stayed unmatched. This CDR3 has 15 residues. The sequence was collected from a human donor who was either an allogeneic HSCT recipient or a stem cell or donor lymphocyte infusion donor (not recorded which). It is not recorded whose cells these are; they may come from a transplant donor. The specimen was blood, either unsorted or a sorted T cell fraction (not recorded which). V is TRBV12-3 or TRBV12-4 and J is TRBJ1-3; 7 bases are shared with TRBD1. CDR3 sequence: CALRGPVYSGNTIYF. In nucleotides, the CDR3 is TGTGCCCTTAGGGGGCCCGTCTACTCTGGAAACACCATATATTTT.